These 20 T cell receptor beta chains came from one sample sequenced in a study of blood T cell repertoires in COVID-19 (dated by TCRdb to the early 2020s). The library was produced with the immunoSEQ multiplex PCR assay. Here the immuneACCESS table is served through TCRdb, limited to in-frame sequences with V and J called. Missing clones are a known gap in these copies; in checked studies unresolved V genes cover under half, and the rest lacks a known reason. This sample has about 300,000 clones in its table, and around four fifths of those were observed once. The ten largest make up about 1.2% of the sample. The source material was peripheral blood. The receptors here all came from a woman in her forties or fifties with acute or convalescent COVID-19.

The chain uses TRBV3-1 (or the pseudogene TRBV3-2) and TRBJ2-3; D is possibly TRBD1 (5 bases). The germline V gene encodes CDR1 LGHDT and CDR2 YNNKEL (reference sequence). V was trimmed by 1 base and J by 6 bases, leaving 11 bases between them. The CDR3 totals 14 residues. Written as DNA, the CDR3 is TGTGCCAGCAGCCAAGGTGCCAGGGTGGATACGCAGTATTTT. As protein: CASSQGARVDTQYF.

This chain uses TRBV6-5 with TRBJ1-2, with 9 bases aligning to TRBD1. Germline V gene data show CDR1 as MNHEY and CDR2 as SVGAGI. Losses at the gene ends were 6 bases for V and 8 bases for J; bases not matched to a gene: 13. The CDR3 consists of 15 residues. This CDR3 is CASSLLPGQGVGYTF. CDR3 nucleotide sequence: TGTGCCAGCAGCCTGCTACCGGGACAGGGTGTAGGCTACACCTTC.

The chain couples TRBV11-2 to TRBJ1-4; 7 bases agree with TRBD1. Germline CDR1 SGHAT, CDR2 FQNNGV. V lost 3 bases and J lost 5; bases outside the gene matches: 9. The CDR3 totals 16 residues. The CDR3 DNA sequence: TGTGCCAGCAGCTTCAGCGACCCGACAGGGAATGAAAAACTGTTTTTT. Translating it yields CASSFSDPTGNEKLFF.

This chain links TRBV30 with TRBJ2-1, with 13 bases aligning to TRBD2. There are 15 residues in the CDR3. V gave up 1 base and J gave up 7 bases; unmatched junction bases: 4. CDR1 is GTSNPN, CDR2 SVGIG, per germline (reference sequence). In DNA, the CDR3 is TGTGCCTGGAGTGAAGGACTAGCGGGGGATAATGAGCAGTTCTTC. This sequence encodes CAWSEGLAGDNEQFF.

The chain is built from TRBV3-1 (or the pseudogene TRBV3-2) and TRBJ2-1, with D possibly being TRBD2 (6 bases). Trimming removed 0 bases from V and 3 bases from J, with 15 bases in between. Germline V gives CDR1 LGHDT, CDR2 YNNKEL (reference sequence). The CDR3 covers 17 residues. DNA for the CDR3: TGTGCCAGCAGCCAAGATGGGAGGACACGGGTCTACAATGAGCAGTTCTTC. It translates to CASSQDGRTRVYNEQFF.

Comments on this clone: Other DNA sequences from this sample encode an identical CDR3 as well. The chain couples TRBV3-1 (or the pseudogene TRBV3-2) to TRBJ1-1; 7 bases agree with TRBD1. CDR3 length: 14 residues. CDR1 is LGHDT, CDR2 YNNKEL, per germline (reference sequence). Trimming cost V 5 bases and J 8 bases; bases outside gene matches: 11. The CDR3, as DNA: TGTGCCAGCAGCAAGGGACAGAGTAAGGCCGAAGCTTTCTTT. Translation gives CASSKGQSKAEAFF.

The chain links TRBV19 to TRBJ2-5, with D perhaps matching TRBD2 (5 bases). V lost 1 base and J lost 4, with 16 bases in between. There are 16 residues in the CDR3. Germline V gives CDR1 LNHDA, CDR2 SQIVND (reference sequence). CDR3 loop: CASSIGLLGVGETQYF. CDR3 coding DNA: TGTGCCAGTAGTATAGGCCTGCTCGGGGTAGGAGAGACCCAGTACTTC. Filled out from reference TRBV19 and TRBJ2-5, the complete variable domain reads DGGITQSPKYLFRKEGQNVTLSCEQNLNHDAMYWYRQDPGQGLRLIYYSQIVNDFQKGDIAEGYSVSREKKESFPLTVTSAQKNPTAFYLCASSIGLLGVGETQYFGPGTRLLVL.

The genes are TRBV9 and TRBJ2-2; 13 bases map to TRBD2. V shed 0 bases and J 0 bases; nucleotides not matched to a gene: 8. Germline V gene sequence: CDR1 SGDLS, CDR2 YYNGEE. CDR3 length: 20 residues. For the CDR3, the DNA is TGTGCCAGCAGCGTAGCCCCCCGGACTAGCGGGAGAGCGAACACCGGGGAGCTGTTTTTT. Encoded protein: CASSVAPRTSGRANTGELFF.

This chain uses TRBV5-1 with TRBJ1-3, with a possible D match to TRBD1 (5 bases). The CDR3 covers 16 residues. Germline CDR1 reads SGHRS; CDR2 reads YFSETQ. V was cut by 4 bases and J by 1 base, with 15 bases left in between. CDR3 loop: CASSPVSQGSGNTIYF. CDR3 coding DNA: TGCGCCAGCAGCCCCGTCTCTCAGGGTTCTGGAAACACCATATATTTT.

The genes are TRBV7-2 and TRBJ1-3, with 7 bases identical to TRBD1. Germline trimming cut 5 bases from V and 16 bases from J; bases unmatched to any gene: 14. CDR3 length: 13 residues. CDR1 and CDR2 from the germline V gene are SGHTA and FQGNSA. As DNA, the CDR3 is TGTGCCAGCAGCCGTGGACAGGCACGGGGACTTTATTTT. Its translation is CASSRGQARGLYF.

This clone was seen a single time. The chain employs TRBV2 and TRBJ1-3; D may be TRBD1 (5 bases). Germline V gives CDR1 SNHLY, CDR2 FYNNEI. V was cut by 9 bases and J by 0 bases, with 9 bases left in between. The CDR3 is 13 residues long. The CDR3 bases are TGTGCCAGAAGGGGCCTCTCTGGAAACACCATATATTTT. It is translated as CARRGLSGNTIYF.

Regarding this clone: This sample also contains other DNA sequences that code for the same CDR3. The CDR3 protein is CASSQGTGGGYTF. For the CDR3, the DNA is TGTGCCAGCAGCCAAGGAACAGGGGGAGGCTACACCTTC. This chain joins TRBV3-1 (or the pseudogene TRBV3-2) and TRBJ1-2; 8 bases match TRBD1. CDR3 length: 13 amino acids. Germline V gene lookup returns CDR1 LGHDT and CDR2 YNNKEL (reference sequence). The ends lost 1 base at V and 8 bases at J; junction bases unmatched: 3.

This chain uses TRBV7-9 with TRBJ1-1; D is perhaps TRBD1 (5 bases). The CDR3 is made up of 15 amino acids. Trimming cost V 1 base and J 4 bases, with 13 bases left between them. Germline loops: CDR1 SEHNR, CDR2 FQNEAQ (reference sequence). The CDR3 protein is CASSLGQGLGTEAFF. In DNA, the CDR3 is TGTGCCAGCAGCTTAGGTCAGGGTTTAGGCACTGAAGCTTTCTTT.

This clone was counted a single time. This chain joins TRBV5-6 and TRBJ2-3; D not resolved. Germline CDR1 SGHDT, CDR2 YYEEEE. Trimming took 3 bases from V and 2 from J, leaving 10 bases between them. The CDR3 totals 14 residues. The CDR3 DNA reads TGTGCCAGCAGCTCCGACTCTGTCACAGATACGCAGTATTTT. Protein: CASSSDSVTDTQYF.

V usage is TRBV2 and J usage is TRBJ1-5; D gene ambiguous. CDR1 is SNHLY, CDR2 FYNNEI, per germline. V was clipped by 3 bases and J by 7 bases, with 13 bases between them. The CDR3 totals 14 residues. The CDR3 spells CASSDFYGEQPQHF. The CDR3 DNA sequence: TGTGCCAGCAGTGACTTCTATGGTGAACAGCCCCAGCATTTT.

The V and J genes are TRBV5-6 and TRBJ2-5, with 7 positions matching TRBD1. Germline CDR1 SGHDT, CDR2 YYEEEE. CDR3 length equals 17 residues. The V and J ends lost 0 bases and 5 bases, in that order; junction bases with no gene match: 13. In nucleotides, the CDR3 is TGTGCCAGCAGCTTGGATTTGTCCCGACAGGGTAGTGAGACCCAGTACTTC. This sequence encodes CASSLDLSRQGSETQYF.

To note about this clone: At one end the junction does not follow the germline gene, possibly because of a read error. This chain links TRBV6-6 with TRBJ2-5, with 7 nucleotides matching TRBD2. This CDR3 region has 15 residues. Germline CDR1 and CDR2: MNHNY and SVGAGI (reference sequence). The CDR3 is CASNYSTGGVETQYF. For the CDR3, the DNA is TGTGCCAGCAATTACTCGACGGGAGGCGTAGAGACCCAGTACTTC.

The rearrangement links TRBV2 to TRBJ2-1; TRBD2 is a possible D gene (6 bases). V was shortened by 6 bases and J by 5 bases, with 14 bases between the two germline ends. Germline CDR1 and CDR2: SNHLY and FYNNEI. The CDR3 consists of 14 residues. The CDR3 nucleotides read TGTGCCAGCAGCAATGGGCGGGGCGACAATGAGCAGTTCTTC. Translating it yields CASSNGRGDNEQFF.

This clone was seen a few times. The rearrangement links TRBV10-3 to TRBJ2-2; TRBD1 might be the D (5 bases). Trimming took off 2 bases at V and 11 bases at J, with 18 bases between the two ends. This CDR3 region has 15 residues. The germline V gene encodes CDR1 ENHRY and CDR2 SYGVKD. For the CDR3, the DNA is TGTGCCATCAGTGAGCCCACATTCCGGCAGGGAGAGCTGTTTTTT. Protein product: CAISEPTFRQGELFF.

The gene calls are TRBV5-5 and TRBJ1-1; 7 nucleotides align to TRBD1. The germline CDR1 and CDR2 sequences are SGHKS and YYEKEE (reference sequence). Unmatched junction bases numbered 4, after V lost 4 bases and J lost 1 base. This CDR3 is built from 14 residues. The CDR3 DNA reads TGTGCCAGCAGCCGACAGGGTCAGAACACTGAAGCTTTCTTT. Protein product: CASSRQGQNTEAFF.